These T cell receptor beta chains were read from a single sample in a study of vaccination effects on CD4 cells after COVID-19. For these receptors, no antigen is known. Measured with immunoSEQ multiplex PCR; TCRdb has only the in-frame clones, and not every one. Of 57,000 or so clones in the sample, about four fifths are singletons; the top ten hold about 4.5%. Source: CD4+ T cells from PBMCs cultured without peptide, taken after COVID-19 vaccination. These receptors were collected from a human donor who received a COVID-19 vaccine. CDR3s include the opening cysteine and the closing phenylalanine or tryptophan. A D gene is named only where the DNA matches it firmly. Rows give clone size only sometimes, using once, few, many, or a class for an expanded clone.

CDR3 DNA	CDR3 protein	clone size	J gene	V gene	D gene
TGCGCCAGCAGCTTGGGAGGGACAGCCTCTGGAAACACCATATATTTT	CASSLGGTASGNTIYF	once	TRBJ1-3	TRBV5-1	TRBD1
TGTGCCAGCAGCTCGGACAAAGGACACGAGCAGTACTTC	CASSSDKGHEQYF	NA	TRBJ2-7	TRBV28	NA
TGTGCCAGCAGCTTGGACAGTTCTTACACTGAAGCTTTCTTT	CASSLDSSYTEAFF	few	TRBJ1-1	TRBV7-3	NA
TGTGCCAGCAGCTTGCGGGGAGGGAGGCGAACTAATGAAAAACTGTTTTTT	CASSLRGGRRTNEKLFF	NA	TRBJ1-4	TRBV5-6	NA
TGTGCCAGCAGCTCCGGGACGCTCAACTACGAGCAGTACTTC	CASSSGTLNYEQYF	NA	TRBJ2-7	TRBV7-9	NA
TGTGCCAGCAGCTTAGAACGTTTTACTGAAGCTTTCTTT	CASSLERFTEAFF	NA	TRBJ1-1	TRBV3-1/TRBV3-2	NA
TGTGCCAGCAGCTCCCTCCCGGGGAAAGACTCACCCCTCCACTTT	CASSSLPGKDSPLHF	NA	TRBJ1-6	TRBV11-2	NA
TGTGCCAGCAGCTTAGACCACCTTCCGGGCGGGAAAGAGACCCAGTACTTC	CASSLDHLPGGKETQYF	NA	TRBJ2-5	TRBV7-2	NA
TGTGCCAGCAGCGACTCCGGGGCTAACACTGAAGCTTTCTTT	CASSDSGANTEAFF	NA	TRBJ1-1	TRBV4-2	NA
TGTGCCAGCAGCTATGGACAGGGTTATCAGCCCCAGCATTTT	CASSYGQGYQPQHF	few	TRBJ1-5	TRBV7-2	TRBD1
TGTGCCAGCAGTGTAAAGGACGGCTACACCTTC	CASSVKDGYTF	NA	TRBJ1-2	TRBV28	NA
TGCGCCAGCAGCTTGGGATCGTCGCCGTTCCAAGAGACCCAGTACTTC	CASSLGSSPFQETQYF	NA	TRBJ2-5	TRBV5-1	NA
TGTGCCTCCGCGATTAGCGGGGGAGGGTCCTACGAGCAGTACTTC	CASAISGGGSYEQYF	NA	TRBJ2-7	TRBV19	TRBD2
TGTGCCAGTAGTACCTTCGGGACAGGGGGGCAGTATGGCTACACCTTC	CASSTFGTGGQYGYTF	NA	TRBJ1-2	TRBV19	TRBD1
TGCGCCAGCAGCTTTAACCCCACTAACAATGAGCAGTTCTTC	CASSFNPTNNEQFF	NA	TRBJ2-1	TRBV5-1	NA
TGTGCCTGGAGTGTGGGGGGCTGGAGCAATCAGCCCCAGCATTTT	CAWSVGGWSNQPQHF	NA	TRBJ1-5	TRBV30	NA
TGTGCCAGCAGCGACACAGGGGGAGGGACTGAAGCTTTCTTT	CASSDTGGGTEAFF	NA	TRBJ1-1	TRBV3-1/TRBV3-2	TRBD1
TGTGCCAGCGGGGGTGTTGGTCAGCCCCAGCATTTT	CASGGVGQPQHF	NA	TRBJ1-5	TRBV2	NA
TGCAGCGCTAGACAGGTAGGGGGGACTGAAGCTTTCTTT	CSARQVGGTEAFF	few	TRBJ1-1	TRBV29-1	NA
TGCGCCAGCAGTAGTACAGGGGGCTCTGGAAACACCATATATTTT	CASSSTGGSGNTIYF	NA	TRBJ1-3	TRBV10-2	TRBD1
TGTGCCAGCAGTTTTAGCGGGATGGGGCACCAATTC	CASSFSGMGHQF	NA	TRBJ2-4	TRBV28	TRBD2
TGTGCCAGCAGTGCCCCACAGAGCTCCTATAATTCACCCCTCCACTTT	CASSAPQSSYNSPLHF	NA	TRBJ1-6	TRBV6-1	NA
TGTGCCAGCAGCCCGACTGTGAACTATGGCTACACCTTC	CASSPTVNYGYTF	NA	TRBJ1-2	TRBV14	NA
TGCGCCAGCAGCTTCGGGGCAGCGGGAACTGAAGCTTTCTTT	CASSFGAAGTEAFF	NA	TRBJ1-1	TRBV5-1	NA
TGTGCCAGCAGTTTATGGGGTAGCCCGAGCTCCTACAATGAGCAGTTCTTC	CASSLWGSPSSYNEQFF	NA	TRBJ2-1	TRBV27	NA
TGTGCCAGCAAGGCTCAGTCCTCTGGGGCCAACGTCCTGACTTTC	CASKAQSSGANVLTF	NA	TRBJ2-6	TRBV6-5	NA
TGTGCCAGCAGTCCCCTGACAGGGGCGAATTCACCCCTCCACTTT	CASSPLTGANSPLHF	NA	TRBJ1-6	TRBV28	TRBD1
TGTGCCAGTTTTATCTCGACAGGGGGGGCTGAAGCTTTCTTT	CASFISTGGAEAFF	once	TRBJ1-1	TRBV6-5	TRBD1
TGCGCCAGCAGCTTGGTGGTCAGGGGGAGCGGACCCCTCCACTTT	CASSLVVRGSGPLHF	NA	TRBJ1-6	TRBV5-1	TRBD1
TGTGCCAGCAGCTTTGACGGGCCCCAGGCGTTCTACAATGAGCAGTTCTTC	CASSFDGPQAFYNEQFF	few	TRBJ2-1	TRBV5-5	NA
TGTGCCAGCAGTGAAGGCCTCAGGGTACACGAGCAGTACTTC	CASSEGLRVHEQYF	NA	TRBJ2-7	TRBV2	NA
TGTGCCAGCAGTTACCGCCGCGATTGCTCCTACGAGCAGTACTTC	CASSYRRDCSYEQYF	NA	TRBJ2-7	TRBV6-7	NA
TGTGCCTGGAGTGTACCAGGGACAGGGTATCAGCCCCAGCATTTT	CAWSVPGTGYQPQHF	NA	TRBJ1-5	TRBV30	TRBD1
TGTGCCAGCAGCCAAGAGACAAGAGCTGCCTACAATGAGCAGTTCTTC	CASSQETRAAYNEQFF	NA	TRBJ2-1	TRBV4-2	NA
TGTGCCACCAGCAGAGGGGATCGGGGCAGGGCGTACACTGAAGCTTTCTTT	CATSRGDRGRAYTEAFF	NA	TRBJ1-1	TRBV15	NA
TGTGCCAGCAGTGCAGGTGGAGCCTCTTACGACGAGCAGTACTTC	CASSAGGASYDEQYF	once	TRBJ2-7	TRBV6-2/TRBV6-3	NA
TGTGCCATCAGTGAGTCGACTTTGATAATCGGTGAGCAGTTCTTC	CAISESTLIIGEQFF	NA	TRBJ2-1	TRBV10-3	NA
TGTGCCAGCAGCTTGAGATGGACCGATCAGCCCCAGCATTTT	CASSLRWTDQPQHF	NA	TRBJ1-5	TRBV5-5	NA
TGTGCCAGCAGTCAACAGGGGAGCTATGGCTACACCTTC	CASSQQGSYGYTF	few	TRBJ1-2	TRBV12-3/TRBV12-4	TRBD1
TGTGCCTGGAGTCCCCGGGAGGGGGTTAGCAATCAGCCCCAGCATTTT	CAWSPREGVSNQPQHF	NA	TRBJ1-5	TRBV30	NA
TGTGCCAGCAGCCCCGAAACTAGCGGGGGAATGAGCTCCTACAATGAGCAGTTCTTC	CASSPETSGGMSSYNEQFF	NA	TRBJ2-1	TRBV5-5	TRBD2
TGCGCCAGCGCTCGGACAGTTTATAGCAATCAGCCCCAGCATTTT	CASARTVYSNQPQHF	NA	TRBJ1-5	TRBV4-3	NA